What follows are 14 T cell receptor beta chains derived from one specimen sequenced in a study of T cell repertoires in ileal Crohn's disease. The repertoire was sequenced with immunoSEQ multiplex PCR; TCRdb's copy has only in-frame clones and lacks some. The sample lists 5,000 to 7,500 clones; 72% were seen once. Input material: ileal tissue. These receptors all come from an adult with Crohn's disease.

In its sample, this clone was seen a few times. The chain is built from TRBV6-1 and TRBJ2-3, with a weak D call TRBD2 (5 bases). V was pared by 9 bases and J by 1 base, with 14 bases between. CDR1 MNHNS and CDR2 SASEGT come from the germline V gene. There are 14 residues in the CDR3. The CDR3 protein is CASTLERRTDTQYF. The CDR3 DNA is TGTGCCAGTACCTTAGAGCGGCGCACAGATACGCAGTATTTT.

A few counts support this clone. The gene calls are TRBV5-6 and TRBJ2-7; tentative D call: TRBD2 (7 bases). This CDR3 contains 15 residues. CDR1 and CDR2 from the germline V gene are SGHDT and YYEEEE. V lost 2 bases, J lost 3 bases, and 15 bases lay in between. The CDR3 DNA sequence: TGTGCCAGCAGCTTTCTAGCGGAGGGGGTCTACGAGCAGTACTTC. Protein product: CASSFLAEGVYEQYF.

The chain couples TRBV10-2 to TRBJ1-1; D unresolved. Trimming stripped 3 bases from V and 1 base from J, with 9 bases between. The CDR3 totals 14 residues. Germline V gene sequence: CDR1 WSHSY, CDR2 SAAADI. In nucleotides, the CDR3 is TGCGCCAGCAGTGATGGGAGGAAGAACACTGAAGCTTTCTTT. This sequence encodes CASSDGRKNTEAFF.

The chain couples TRBV19 to TRBJ2-3; no clear D gene. Germline V lookup: CDR1 LNHDA, CDR2 SQIVND (reference sequence). Between the trimmed V and J ends, which lost 6 bases and 2 bases, there was a span of 9 bases. This CDR3 comprises 13 residues. The DNA for the CDR3 is TGTGCCAGTAGGCGCGGCCTCACAGATACGCAGTATTTT. This codes for CASRRGLTDTQYF.

This clone turned up a few times. The CDR3 spells CASSIQGPGNSPLHF. DNA for the CDR3: TGTGCCAGCAGTATACAGGGCCCTGGGAATTCACCCCTCCACTTT. This chain uses TRBV6-1 with TRBJ1-6, with TRBD1 as a possible D gene (6 bases). This CDR3 region has 15 residues. V was trimmed by 5 bases and J by 7 bases, leaving 15 bases between them. CDR1 is MNHNS, CDR2 SASEGT, per germline.

This chain connects TRBV2 to TRBJ2-3; 8 bases agree with TRBD1. The CDR3 runs to 12 residues. V shed 2 bases, J shed 14 bases, and the junction held 6 bases outside the gene matches. Germline assignment: CDR1 SNHLY and CDR2 FYNNEI. The CDR3 loop is CASSETQTGAYF. In nucleotides, the CDR3 is TGTGCCAGCAGTGAAACCCAGACAGGGGCGTATTTT.

This chain's CDR3 is CASRGQANTEAFF. In DNA form, the CDR3 reads TGTGCCAGCAGGGGACAGGCTAACACTGAAGCTTTCTTT. The V call is TRBV25-1, the J call TRBJ1-1; 8 nucleotides align to TRBD1. The CDR3 extends over 13 amino acids. CDR1 is MGHDK and CDR2 is SYGVNS in the germline V gene. J lost 2 bases, V lost 6 bases, and 2 bases had no gene match. Full variable domain (rest looked up from reference TRBV25-1 and TRBJ1-1): EADIYQTPRYLVIGTGKKITLECSQTMGHDKMYWYQQDPGMELHLIHYSYGVNSTEKGDLSSESTVSRIRTEHFPLTLESARPSHTSQYLCASRGQANTEAFFGQGTRLTVV.

The gene calls are TRBV7-6 and TRBJ2-3, with TRBD1 as a possible D gene (5 bases). This CDR3 is 14 amino acids long. Between the trimmed V and J ends, which lost 8 bases and 2 bases, there was a span of 14 bases. From germline, CDR1 is SGHVS and CDR2 FNYEAQ. CDR3 amino acids: CASARGGYTDTQYF. Here the CDR3 DNA reads TGTGCCAGCGCTAGGGGCGGTTACACAGATACGCAGTATTTT.

V gene TRBV28 combines with J gene TRBJ2-7; 7 bases are shared with TRBD1. The CDR3 loop spans 14 amino acids. Germline assignment: CDR1 MDHEN and CDR2 SYDVKM. The ends lost 7 bases at V and 4 bases at J; junction bases unmatched: 10. CDR3 protein: CASTLKGARYEQYF. CDR3 DNA: TGTGCCAGCACCTTGAAGGGGGCGAGGTACGAGCAGTACTTC.

V is TRBV6-1 and J is TRBJ2-6, with 8 bases aligning to TRBD1. V was pared by 2 bases and J by 0 bases, with 6 bases of the junction left unmatched. The CDR3 totals 18 residues. Germline CDR1 reads MNHNS; CDR2 reads SASEGT. This CDR3 reads CASSERTGGSSGANVLTF. CDR3 DNA: TGTGCCAGCAGTGAACGAACAGGGGGATCCTCTGGGGCCAACGTCCTGACTTTC.

The J gene is TRBJ2-1, the V gene TRBV4-1, with TRBD1 matching 7 bases. The V and J ends lost 3 bases and 5 bases, in that order; junction bases with no gene match: 7. The CDR3 runs 15 residues. Germline-derived CDR1 and CDR2 are MGHRA and YSYEKL. The CDR3 DNA follows: TGCGCCAGCAGCCACGACCCGGGACAGAACAATGAGCAGTTCTTC. Amino acids: CASSHDPGQNNEQFF.

V and J are TRBV19 and TRBJ2-2, with D uncertain. From germline, CDR1 is LNHDA and CDR2 SQIVND (reference sequence). V lost 2 bases and J lost 5, with 6 bases in between. The CDR3 sequence is 13 residues long. The CDR3 reads CASSIIGTGELFF. CDR3 DNA: TGTGCCAGTAGTATAATCGGGACCGGGGAGCTGTTTTTT.

The CDR3 sequence is CASSLREGVEQYF. In DNA, the CDR3 is TGTGCCAGCAGTTTGCGGGAGGGCGTCGAGCAGTACTTC. The genes are TRBV27 and TRBJ2-7; 9 bases map to TRBD2. V shed 3 bases and J 6 bases; nucleotides not matched to a gene: 3. This CDR3 spans 13 amino acids. Germline-derived CDR1 and CDR2 are MNHEY and SMNVEV (reference sequence).

This chain connects TRBV28 to TRBJ2-4, with D perhaps matching TRBD1 (6 bases). The CDR3 is 14 amino acids. The V gene lost 5 bases and the J gene lost 9 bases, with 17 bases spanning the gap. Germline V gives CDR1 MDHEN, CDR2 SYDVKM. CDR3 nucleotide sequence: TGTGCCAGCAGTCTGTCAGGGGCTAGTGGCATTCAGTACTTC. Its protein is CASSLSGASGIQYF.